The next 4 T cell receptor beta chains were all read from a single sample in a study of radiotherapy plus CTLA-4 blockade in lung cancer. The table came from immunoSEQ multiplex PCR; TCRdb's copy has only in-frame clones and leaves some out. The data show about 110,000 clones, more than 75% seen once. The sample consisted of peripheral blood, taken from a patient treated with radiotherapy plus ipilimumab. These receptors all stem from a human donor with non-small cell lung cancer that progressed on radiotherapy plus ipilimumab. Some clones in this sample may be carry-over from other donors' samples.

The rearrangement links TRBV4-1 to TRBJ1-1; no clear D gene. CDR1 is MGHRA, CDR2 YSYEKL, per germline. The CDR3 runs to 15 residues. V lost 0 bases and J 4 bases, leaving 12 bases between the germline ends. CDR3 loop: CASSQDIKRVTEAFF. In DNA, the CDR3 is TGCGCCAGCAGCCAAGATATAAAGAGGGTCACTGAAGCTTTCTTT.

The rearrangement uses TRBV7-6 and TRBJ1-1; no definite D call. Germline V gives CDR1 SGHVS, CDR2 FNYEAQ. Trimming took 3 bases from V and 2 from J, leaving 13 bases between them. The CDR3 is 15 residues long. CDR3 residues: CASSFDVAFNTEAFF. For the CDR3, the DNA is TGTGCCAGCAGCTTCGACGTTGCCTTCAACACTGAAGCTTTCTTT.

This rearrangement joins TRBV6-5 to TRBJ2-3; the D gene is possibly TRBD1 (6 bases). The CDR3 spans 13 residues. The V gene's germline CDR1 is MNHEY and CDR2 SVGAGI. The V gene lost 6 bases and the J gene lost 3 bases, with 10 bases spanning the gap. The CDR3 bases are TGTGCCAGCAGACCAACAGGGACAGATACGCAGTATTTT. Translation: CASRPTGTDTQYF.

There are a few counts of this clone. The rearrangement links TRBV6-1 to TRBJ1-6; D remains unclear. This CDR3 spans 13 amino acids. The V end was cut by 1 base, the J end by 14 bases, with 12 bases between. The germline V gene encodes CDR1 MNHNS and CDR2 SASEGT. The CDR3 region has the DNA TGTGCCAGCAGTGAAGTAGTGGGTCAGACCCTCCACTTT. As protein: CASSEVVGQTLHF.